A selection of T cell receptor beta chains follows, all from one sample in a study of blood T cell repertoires in COVID-19. The repertoire was sequenced with immunoSEQ multiplex PCR; TCRdb's copy has only in-frame clones and lacks some. The repertoire holds approximately 220,000 clones, with about 86% as singletons. Material for sequencing was PBMCs or T cells enriched from blood (not recorded which). These receptors were taken from a woman aged 40 to 49 with acute COVID-19. Both conserved end residues are part of each CDR3. A D gene is named only where the DNA matches it firmly. Only some rows state a clone size, as once, few, many or a class for expanded clones.

TRBV28	TRBD2	TRBJ2-5	once	CASSLLGLAGQETQYF	TGTGCCAGCAGTTTATTGGGACTAGCGGGACAAGAGACCCAGTACTTC
TRBV2	NA	TRBJ1-5	NA	CASRSARGGARRYASNQPQHF	TGTGCCAGCAGGTCCGCTAGGGGGGGGGCAAGGAGGTACGCTTCCAATCAGCCCCAGCATTTT
TRBV6-5	TRBD2	TRBJ2-1	NA	CASRGSSGYNEQFF	TGTGCCAGCAGGGGGTCTAGCGGCTACAATGAGCAGTTCTTC
TRBV9	TRBD2	TRBJ2-1	NA	CASSVEMTLAGLNEQFF	TGTGCCAGCAGCGTAGAAATGACACTAGCGGGACTCAATGAGCAGTTCTTC
TRBV18	TRBD2	TRBJ2-3	NA	CASSPKTSGSPGTDTQYF	TGTGCCAGCTCACCAAAGACTAGCGGGAGCCCCGGAACAGATACGCAGTATTTT
TRBV7-2	NA	TRBJ1-4	NA	CASSLGANEKLFF	TGTGCCAGCAGCTTAGGAGCTAATGAAAAACTGTTTTTT
TRBV11-2	TRBD2	TRBJ2-1	NA	CASRQSSGRAQYNEQFF	TGTGCCAGCAGACAGTCTAGCGGGAGGGCCCAATACAATGAGCAGTTCTTC
TRBV5-1	TRBD2	TRBJ2-7	once	CASSLRSGSSYEQYF	TGCGCCAGCAGCTTGAGGAGCGGGAGCTCCTACGAGCAGTACTTC
TRBV5-1	NA	TRBJ2-7	NA	CASSSIQGMNEQYF	TGCGCCAGCAGCTCGATACAGGGTATGAACGAGCAGTACTTC
TRBV27	TRBD1	TRBJ1-1	NA	CASSSPGQLNTEAFF	TGTGCCAGCAGTTCGCCGGGACAGCTGAACACTGAAGCTTTCTTT
TRBV29-1	TRBD1	TRBJ2-4	NA	CSVSGTGGGNIQYF	TGCAGCGTCTCCGGGACAGGGGGGGGAAACATTCAGTACTTC
TRBV5-1	TRBD2	TRBJ2-1	NA	CASSASGNSYNEQFF	TGCGCCAGCAGCGCCAGCGGGAACTCCTACAATGAGCAGTTCTTC
TRBV21-1	NA	TRBJ2-1	NA	CASSRVRLFWDRGKAPTYNEQFF	TGTGCCAGCAGCAGAGTTAGACTTTTTTGGGACAGGGGGAAGGCCCCGACCTACAATGAGCAGTTCTTC
TRBV7-2	TRBD1	TRBJ2-7	few	CASSYKGQAPSYEQYF	TGTGCCAGCAGCTATAAAGGACAGGCGCCCTCCTACGAGCAGTACTTC
TRBV5-1	TRBD2	TRBJ2-5	NA	CASSLAAGAGGRETQYF	TGCGCCAGCAGCTTGGCCGCCGGAGCGGGAGGACGCGAGACCCAGTACTTC
TRBV5-6	TRBD1	TRBJ1-2	NA	CASSLVGDRANYGYTF	TGTGCCAGCAGCTTGGTGGGGGACAGAGCAAACTATGGCTACACCTTC
TRBV9	NA	TRBJ1-5	NA	CASSRSDQPQHF	TGTGCCAGCTCTAGGAGTGATCAGCCCCAGCATTTT
TRBV6-2/TRBV6-3	TRBD1	TRBJ1-1	NA	CASSDRGTEAFF	TGTGCCAGCAGCGACAGGGGAACGGAAGCTTTCTTT
TRBV19	TRBD2	TRBJ2-3	NA	CATGLAGNTDTQYF	TGTGCCACCGGACTAGCGGGGAACACAGATACGCAGTATTTT
TRBV10-1	TRBD1	TRBJ1-1	NA	CASSPGQGNTEAFF	TGCGCCAGCAGTCCAGGACAGGGGAACACTGAAGCTTTCTTT
TRBV4-3	NA	TRBJ2-1	few	CASSQEAGNNNEQFF	TGCGCCAGCAGCCAAGAGGCGGGAAACAACAATGAGCAGTTCTTC
TRBV6-5	TRBD2	TRBJ2-7	NA	CASSYSGGRGSYEQYF	TGTGCCAGCAGTTACTCGGGCGGGAGGGGTTCCTACGAGCAGTACTTC
TRBV19	NA	TRBJ1-3	NA	CASSMRLTGNTIYF	TGTGCCAGTAGTATGCGATTGACTGGAAACACCATATATTTT
TRBV13	TRBD1	TRBJ2-6	NA	CASSLLSDRGVSGANVLTF	TGTGCCAGCAGCTTACTGTCGGACAGGGGTGTTTCTGGGGCCAACGTCCTGACTTTC
TRBV28	NA	TRBJ2-7	NA	CASSFVGDTYEQYF	TGTGCCAGCAGTTTCGTAGGGGATACCTACGAGCAGTACTTC
TRBV19	NA	TRBJ2-7	NA	CASSITTGRIGEQYF	TGTGCCAGTAGTATAACCACAGGGAGAATTGGCGAGCAGTACTTC
TRBV19	NA	TRBJ2-1	NA	CASSIGAGGYNEQFF	TGTGCCAGTAGTATAGGAGCGGGTGGGTACAATGAGCAGTTCTTC
TRBV5-1	TRBD1	TRBJ1-1	NA	CASSLGQGGMNTEAFF	TGCGCCAGCAGCTTGGGGCAGGGGGGCATGAACACTGAAGCTTTCTTT
TRBV27	NA	TRBJ1-1	NA	CASSLQGYTEAFF	TGTGCCAGCAGTTTACAGGGATACACTGAAGCTTTCTTT
TRBV10-3	TRBD2	TRBJ2-1	NA	CAITASGNEQFF	TGTGCCATCACTGCTAGCGGCAATGAGCAGTTCTTC
TRBV28	NA	TRBJ2-7	once	CASTGRISSYEQYF	TGTGCCAGCACGGGTCGGATCAGCTCCTACGAGCAGTACTTC
TRBV6-6	NA	TRBJ1-3	few	CASRQTADSGNTIYF	TGTGCCAGCAGGCAGACAGCCGACTCTGGAAACACCATATATTTT
TRBV19	NA	TRBJ1-5	NA	CASSIYRHSNQPQHF	TGTGCCAGTAGTATATACAGACATAGCAATCAGCCCCAGCATTTT
TRBV4-2	TRBD2	TRBJ2-7	NA	CASSQVTSGNAYEQYF	TGTGCCAGCAGCCAAGTTACTAGCGGGAATGCCTACGAGCAGTACTTC
TRBV7-3	TRBD1	TRBJ1-1	NA	CASSQDRGSTEAFF	TGTGCCAGCAGCCAGGACAGGGGGAGCACTGAAGCTTTCTTT
TRBV6-5	NA	TRBJ1-4	NA	CASWKKGVGEKLFF	TGTGCCAGCTGGAAGAAGGGGGTTGGTGAAAAACTGTTTTTT
TRBV7-9	NA	TRBJ1-1	NA	CASSRVSSTEAFF	TGTGCCAGCAGCCGGGTGTCGTCCACTGAAGCTTTCTTT
TRBV7-9	NA	TRBJ2-7	NA	CASSPGTWRIYEQYF	TGTGCCAGCAGCCCAGGGACTTGGCGGATATACGAGCAGTACTTC
TRBV27	NA	TRBJ2-5	NA	CASSFGGQQETQYF	TGTGCCAGCAGTTTCGGAGGACAGCAAGAGACCCAGTACTTC
TRBV10-1	NA	TRBJ2-7	NA	CASRTPGEQYF	TGCGCCAGCAGGACCCCCGGGGAGCAGTACTTC
TRBV9	TRBD2	TRBJ2-7	medium-sized	CASSVSVAGSGEQYF	TGTGCCAGCAGCGTCTCGGTAGCGGGATCGGGCGAGCAGTACTTC
TRBV6-2/TRBV6-3	TRBD2	TRBJ2-3	NA	CASSYAPRGSGRRTDTQYF	TGTGCCAGCAGTTACGCCCCCCGAGGTAGCGGGAGGCGGACAGATACGCAGTATTTT
TRBV7-3	TRBD2	TRBJ2-3	NA	CASSLRSSGASTDTQYF	TGTGCCAGCAGCTTAAGGTCTAGCGGAGCTAGCACAGATACGCAGTATTTT
TRBV7-9	TRBD1	TRBJ2-3	NA	CASSSGQGATADTQYF	TGTGCCAGCAGTTCCGGACAGGGGGCGACTGCAGATACGCAGTATTTT
TRBV24-1	TRBD1	TRBJ2-1	NA	CATSDQTGGSYNEQFF	TGTGCCACCAGTGATCAGACAGGGGGGTCCTACAATGAGCAGTTCTTC
TRBV7-9	NA	TRBJ2-5	NA	CASSLGGGQETQYF	TGTGCCAGCAGCTTAGGTGGAGGACAAGAGACCCAGTACTTC
TRBV12-2	NA	TRBJ1-4	NA	CASRRQGNGEKLFF	TGTGCAAGTCGCCGACAGGGGAATGGTGAAAAACTGTTTTTT
TRBV30	TRBD2	TRBJ2-5	NA	CAYSGLAGGFWETQYF	TGTGCCTACTCGGGACTAGCGGGAGGATTCTGGGAGACCCAGTACTTC
TRBV3-1/TRBV3-2	NA	TRBJ1-2	NA	CPYREYGYTF	TGTCCCTACAGGGAGTATGGCTACACCTTC
TRBV24-1	NA	TRBJ2-7	once	CATSDPVNYEQYF	TGTGCCACCAGTGACCCAGTGAACTACGAGCAGTACTTC
TRBV4-2	NA	TRBJ1-6	once	CASSPHRGDANSPLHF	TGTGCCAGCAGCCCACATCGGGGAGATGCAAATTCACCCCTCCACTTT
TRBV12-3/TRBV12-4	NA	TRBJ1-5	NA	CASSLGLQPQHF	TGTGCCAGCAGTTTAGGTTTACAGCCCCAGCATTTT